This TCR beta chain appears in the sequencing data of a study of T-cell memory formation after mild COVID-19. MiXCR, applied by TCRdb to the 5' RACE reads, yields one record per CDR3 protein. The profile covers over 500,000 distinct CDR3 sequences, with 15% to 20% appearing a single time and roughly 7.7% taken by the ten largest. Germline CDR1 and CDR2: KGHSH and LQKENI. V was trimmed by 2 bases and J by 1 base, leaving 8 bases between them. The CDR3 totals 14 residues. J is TRBJ1-1 and V is TRBV18; D might be TRBD1 (5 bases). This TCR was sampled from an adult woman who had mild COVID-19 (a few samples of this study predate the infection). Cell type and time point are not known. The material sequenced was PBMCs or a T cell subset sorted from them (not recorded which). CDR3 bases: TGTGCCAGCTCACCAATGGGGGAGAACACTGAAGCTTTCTTT. This gives the protein CASSPMGENTEAFF.